Each of the 4 T cell receptor beta chains below was sequenced from the same sample in a study of graft-versus-host responses after intestinal transplantation. These TCRs' antigens remain unknown. Produced via immunoSEQ multiplex PCR; TCRdb's table is partial and in-frame only. The sample consists of about 98,000 clones, 80% to 85% of them appearing once. This sample comprised unstimulated CD8+ T cells sorted from spleen or lymph node cells, obtained before intestinal transplant. These receptors came from a human donor who received an intestinal transplant.

This clone was observed a single time. V gene TRBV15 combines with J gene TRBJ1-5; TRBD1 is a possible D gene (5 bases). CDR1 is LNHNV, CDR2 YYDKDF, per germline (reference sequence). The CDR3 contains 16 residues. The V gene lost 1 base and the J gene lost 7 bases, with 17 bases spanning the gap. CDR3 sequence: CATSRGPGGVRQPQHF. Here the CDR3 DNA reads TGTGCCACCAGCAGAGGCCCAGGAGGGGTGCGACAGCCCCAGCATTTT.

The chain links TRBV29-1 to TRBJ2-3, with D perhaps matching TRBD2 (6 bases). The length of the CDR3 is 15 residues. Trimming took 5 bases from V and 6 from J, leaving 21 bases between them. Germline V CDR1 and CDR2: SQVTM, ANQGSEA. The DNA of the CDR3 is TGCAGCGTTCTATTAGCGGAATGGGAGACTGATACGCAGTATTTT. Translating gives CSVLLAEWETDTQYF.

Concerning this clone: Additional DNA sequences in this sample encode the identical CDR3. This chain links TRBV5-1 with TRBJ1-5; TRBD1 matches 9 bases. In germline, CDR1 is SGHRS, CDR2 YFSETQ. V was clipped by 0 bases and J by 2 bases; unmatched bases: 0. The CDR3 sequence is 15 residues long. CDR3 protein: CASSLGTGGNQPQHF. CDR3 in DNA: TGCGCCAGCAGCTTGGGGACAGGGGGCAATCAGCCCCAGCATTTT. The variable domain in full, completed from reference TRBV5-1 and TRBJ1-5, reads KAGVTQTPRYLIKTRGQQVTLSCSPISGHRSVSWYQQTPGQGLQFLFEYFSETQRNKGNFPGRFSGRQFSNSRSEMNVSTLELGDSALYLCASSLGTGGNQPQHFGDGTRLSIL.

The chain uses TRBV7-9 and TRBJ2-3, with D tentatively TRBD1 (6 bases). Germline CDR1 is SEHNR and CDR2 is FQNEAQ (reference sequence). Between the trimmed V and J ends, which lost 6 bases and 4 bases, there was a span of 20 bases. CDR3 size: 16 residues. CDR3 amino acids: CASSSPYRAQADTQYF. In DNA form, the CDR3 reads TGTGCCAGCAGTTCGCCCTACAGGGCTCAAGCAGATACGCAGTATTTT.